This paragraph covers one T cell receptor beta chain sequence. Generated by immunoSEQ multiplex PCR, the TCRdb table keeps only in-frame clones and is missing some. The profile shows 140,000 to 150,000 clones, more than 70% of them singletons. This entry comes from a study of blood T cell repertoires in COVID-19. Study background: The cDNA or gDNA used as material had been derived from T cells, B-cell-depleted T cells, or PBMCs.

The germline V and J ends were trimmed by 3 bases and 3 bases, with 17 bases remaining between them. Germline V gene sequence: CDR1 GTSNPN, CDR2 SVGIG (reference sequence). CDR3 length equals 15 residues. Sequenced sample: peripheral blood. This receptor was identified in a man in his sixties with active or convalescent COVID-19. This rearrangement joins TRBV30 to TRBJ1-2, with a weak D call TRBD1 (6 bases). The CDR3 DNA reads TGTGCCTGGAGAAAAGGGGGGGCCGGGGACTATGGCTACACCTTC. Protein: CAWRKGGAGDYGYTF.